Sequencing of this T cell receptor beta chain was carried out in a study of blood T cell repertoires in COVID-19 (dated by TCRdb to the early 2020s). Regarding the study in general: The collaborator samples originated in the United States, Italy and Spain and spanned the acute and convalescent phases of COVID-19. The material from the prospective study consisted of cDNA or gDNA derived from T cells, B-cell-depleted T cells, or PBMCs. Subjects who had been exposed to COVID-19, were actively infected with it, or had recovered from it provided the deeply sampled blood TCRbeta repertoires that made up the dataset. A freely available public database, intended as a resource for researchers studying the immune response to SARS-CoV-2, is where the repertoires were released. The samples were drawn from the first 160 participants of the ongoing ImmuneRACE study and from over a thousand subjects provided by 6 global collaborators. A de-identified subject ID, COVID-19 status, age in years and sex were almost always included in the sample metadata. Where HLA class I and class II types were available, the types were taken from metadata supplied by the sample provider, not from assay-based typing. The research as a whole found: Clinical and demographic metadata were provided uncurated, with the amount varying by source and participant.

The V and J ends are trimmed by 5 bases and 4 bases, leaving 17 bases between them. Per the germline V gene, SGHTA is the CDR1 and FQGNSA is the CDR2. The cysteine opens and the phenylalanine closes a CDR3 of 15 amino acids. Only the CDR3 portion is preserved as DNA: 45 bases, with reading frame beginning at the first base. TCRbeta CDR3 regions were amplified from genomic DNA using the immunoSEQ Assay, a bias-controlled multiplex PCR. The authors' pipeline ran thus. The number of nucleated cells in each sample was estimated from the amplification of reference gene primers within the assay. Sequence reads were collapsed and filtered to measure the absolute abundance of every unique TCRbeta CDR3 rearrangement. For each sample, productive Simpson clonality was calculated as the square root of Simpson's diversity index over productive rearrangements. TCRdb's version of the immuneACCESS table is confined to in-frame rearrangements and falls short of the full clone set. An unresolved V gene accounts for under half of the shortfall where checked; the remainder is of unknown origin. The DNA was the basis for D and trimming; V, J and clone size are from that table. This sample lists around 130,000 clones; 70% to 80% were detected once. The ten top clones hold 16% of the sample.

Each collaborating institution followed its own protocols to collect whole blood in K2EDTA tubes. For TCRbeta analysis, collaborator samples were shipped as frozen whole blood, as isolated PBMCs, or as DNA extracted from either sample type. For this clone: The antigen this receptor binds is unknown. No clone much larger than this one lies a single base away; base qualities are absent.

The origin of this receptor is a man aged 50 or older with acute or convalescent COVID-19. Material for sequencing was peripheral blood. This chain joins TRBV7-2 to TRBJ1-1; the D gene is possibly TRBD1, with 5 bases matching. The CDR3 region: CASSAAQGWGTEAFF. The nucleotide sequence reads as follows: TGTGCCAGCAGCGCCGCTCAGGGATGGGGCACTGAAGCTTTCTTT.